This passage covers 12 T cell receptor beta chains from one sample sequenced in a study of T-cell memory formation after mild COVID-19. TCRdb independently ran MiXCR on the 5' RACE reads; one entry per CDR3 protein. Counted here are 150,000 to 200,000 distinct CDR3 sequences, approximately 14% occurring once; the ten biggest clones make up around 14%. Sequencing was carried out using PBMCs or a T cell subset sorted from them (not recorded which). These receptors all come from an adult woman who had mild COVID-19 (a few samples of this study predate the infection). Cell type and time point are not known.

This clonotype was seen more than once but under ten times. The rearrangement uses TRBV7-8 and TRBJ1-2; 9 positions agree with TRBD1. CDR1 and CDR2 from the germline V gene are SGHVS and FQNEAQ. The CDR3 length is 15 residues. The trim removed 4 bases at V and 5 bases at J, leaving 8 bases unmatched. This CDR3 reads CASSSYRGPRYGYTF. CDR3 sequence (DNA): TGTGCCAGCAGCTCCTACAGGGGGCCTAGGTATGGCTACACCTTC. Supplemented by reference TRBV7-8 and TRBJ1-2, the full variable domain reads GAGVSQSPRYKVAKRGQDVALRCDPISGHVSLFWYQQALGQGPEFLTYFQNEAQLDKSGLPSDRFFAERPEGSVSTLKIQRTQQEDSAVYLCASSSYRGPRYGYTFGSGTRLTVV.

The chain links TRBV20-1 to TRBJ2-7; 11 nucleotides agree with TRBD2. J gave up 3 bases and V 6 bases, and 10 bases lay outside the gene matches. Germline V lookup: CDR1 DFQATT, CDR2 SNEGSKA (reference sequence). The CDR3 spans 15 residues. CDR3 nucleotides: TGCAGTGCCACACCCGTGACTAGCGGGATCTACGAGCAGTACTTC. This encodes CSATPVTSGIYEQYF.

This clonotype was seen a handful of times. The chain has TRBV20-1 and TRBJ2-1; TRBD2 agrees at 11 bases. Trimming at V came to 5 bases and at J to 4 bases, leaving 7 bases not matched to a gene. The CDR3 has 15 residues. The V gene's germline CDR1 is DFQATT and CDR2 SNEGSKA (reference sequence). CDR3 DNA sequence: TGCAGTGCTCGTCAACTAGCGGGAGAATACAATGAGCAGTTCTTC. It is translated as CSARQLAGEYNEQFF.

The chain joins TRBV7-2 to TRBJ2-1; D gene uncertain. The CDR3 contains 14 residues. Per the germline V gene, CDR1 is SGHTA and CDR2 is FQGNSA. Between the trimmed V and J ends, which lost 8 bases and 2 bases, there was a span of 13 bases. CDR3 DNA sequence: TGTGCCAGCTCTGCGGAAACAACCTACAATGAGCAGTTCTTC. Its translation is CASSAETTYNEQFF. Full variable domain (remainder filled in from reference TRBV7-2 and TRBJ2-1): GAGVSQSPSNKVTEKGKDVELRCDPISGHTALYWYRQSLGQGLEFLIYFQGNSAPDKSGLPSDRFSAERTGGSVSTLTIQRTQQEDSAVYLCASSAETTYNEQFFGPGTRLTVL.

This clonotype was counted between two and nine times. CDR3 loop: CSGGETYEQYF. The CDR3 coding sequence is TGCAGCGGCGGGGAGACCTACGAGCAGTACTTC. The rearrangement joins TRBV29-1 to TRBJ2-7; maybe TRBD2 (6 bases). In germline, CDR1 is SQVTM, CDR2 ANQGSEA. The CDR3 loop spans 11 amino acids. V was pared by 7 bases and J by 2 bases, with 9 bases between.

The rearrangement uses TRBV18 and TRBJ1-3; weak D call: TRBD1 (6 bases). Trimming removed 5 bases from V and 0 bases from J, with 14 bases in between. The CDR3 covers 16 residues. CDR1 and CDR2 from the germline V gene are KGHSH and LQKENI. CDR3 loop: CASSSGQGVSGNTIYF. The CDR3 DNA reads TGTGCCAGCTCATCGGGACAAGGGGTCTCTGGAAACACCATATATTTT. The full variable domain, rest sourced from reference TRBV18 and TRBJ1-3, is NAGVMQNPRHLVRRRGQEARLRCSPMKGHSHVYWYRQLPEEGLKFMVYLQKENIIDESGMPKERFSAEFPKEGPSILRIQQVVRGDSAAYFCASSSGQGVSGNTIYFGEGSWLTVV.

V gene TRBV19 combines with J gene TRBJ1-2; D gene uncertain. This CDR3 spans 13 amino acids. The V gene lost 4 bases and the J gene lost 2 bases, with 8 bases spanning the gap. The germline V gene has CDR1 LNHDA and CDR2 SQIVND (reference sequence). CDR3 bases: TGTGCCAGTAGTAGGGCCGAGAACTATGGCTACACCTTC. It codes for CASSRAENYGYTF.

This clonotype has just a few counts. This chain joins TRBV12-3 or TRBV12-4 and TRBJ2-7; a possible D gene is TRBD1 (6 bases). This CDR3 is 13 amino acids long. V was clipped by 6 bases and J by 7 bases, with 16 bases between them. The CDR3 region is CASSRTGSSEQYF. CDR3 sequence (DNA): TGTGCCAGCAGCCGCACAGGGTCCTCTGAGCAGTACTTC.

There are a few counts of this clonotype. The chain employs TRBV12-3 or TRBV12-4 and TRBJ2-3, with D perhaps matching TRBD2 (7 bases). V dropped 5 bases and J dropped 3 bases, with 21 bases sitting between them. This CDR3 has 17 amino acids. CDR3 nucleotides: TGTGCCAGCAGTCTTTCGGGGGCGGGAGCCCAAACAGATACGCAGTATTTT. Amino acids: CASSLSGAGAQTDTQYF.

This chain connects TRBV11-1 to TRBJ2-7; D gene ambiguous. The germline V gene has CDR1 SGHAT and CDR2 FQDESV (reference sequence). CDR3 size: 14 residues. V was clipped by 1 base and J by 0 bases, with 7 bases between them. The CDR3 DNA reads TGTGCCAGCAGCTTAGAACCGAGCTCCTACGAGCAGTACTTC. Translated, it gives CASSLEPSSYEQYF. Looking up the rest from reference TRBV11-1 and TRBJ2-7 gives the full variable domain: EAEVAQSPRYKITEKSQAVAFWCDPISGHATLYWYRQILGQGPELLVQFQDESVVDDSQLPKDRFSAERLKGVDSTLKIQPAELGDSAMYLCASSLEPSSYEQYFGPGTRLTVT.

The V call is TRBV18, the J call TRBJ2-5, with D unclear. The CDR3 extends over 13 amino acids. In germline, CDR1 is KGHSH, CDR2 LQKENI. V gave up 2 bases and J gave up 10 bases, with 14 bases separating them. In nucleotides, the CDR3 is TGTGCCAGCTCACCAGATAGGCAATCGGACCAGTACTTC. Translated: CASSPDRQSDQYF.

The V gene is TRBV11-3, the J gene TRBJ2-7; weak D call: TRBD2 (5 bases). Germline V gives CDR1 SGHNT, CDR2 YENEEA. Between the trimmed V and J ends, which lost 4 bases and 7 bases, there was a span of 14 bases. The CDR3 has 13 amino acids. The CDR3 sequence: CASSSPRTWEQYF. The CDR3 DNA is TGTGCCAGCAGCTCCCCTAGGACTTGGGAGCAGTACTTC.